The sequence of this TCR beta chain was determined in a study of identical twins. Study observations and caveats: Cord blood beta clonotypes that were abundant carried fewer insertions, and memory repertoires showed no such trend. Invariant MAIT and iNKT cells are populations that could partly confound zero-insertion analyses. Modelling underestimated the level of out-of-frame TCR alpha sharing observed in monozygotic twins.

In the case of this clonotype: Its antigen is unknown.

Via MiXCR, TCRdb re-called the 5' RACE reads, giving one row per CDR3 protein. The sample lists a few hundred thousand distinct CDR3 sequences, 9.6% seen once, with 3% in the top ten. V lost 2 bases to trimming and J lost 4 bases; unmatched junction nucleotides: 10. Germline CDR1 and CDR2: MGHDK and SYGVNS. CDR3 length: 17 amino acids. In every case, the donor was a healthy Caucasian. This sample was shared with a second study, whose subject was yellow fever vaccine responses in identical twins.

The V and J genes are TRBV25-1 and TRBJ2-5; 10 bases fit TRBD2. The receptor comes from a woman aged 18-29 years in good health. The source material was PBMCs. The CDR3 sequence: CASSENPASGSAETQYF. The CDR3 nucleotides read TGTGCCAGCAGTGAAAATCCCGCTAGCGGGAGTGCAGAGACCCAGTACTTC. The whole variable domain, filled in from reference TRBV25-1 and TRBJ2-5, reads EADIYQTPRYLVIGTGKKITLECSQTMGHDKMYWYQQDPGMELHLIHYSYGVNSTEKGDLSSESTVSRIRTEHFPLTLESARPSHTSQYLCASSENPASGSAETQYFGPGTRLLVL.